The 20 T cell receptor beta chains in this list originate from one sample, sequenced in a study of cytomegalovirus exposure and HLA in healthy donors. 13 Jbeta primers and 60 Vbeta primers were used for the PCR. Using immunoSEQ multiplex PCR, the repertoire was profiled, and TCRdb retains in-frame clones only, with some absent. The sample has 110,000 to 150,000 clones; less than 85% are singletons. The specimen sequenced was PBMCs. These receptors originate from an older woman in good health and CMV-seropositive.

The rearrangement joins TRBV28 to TRBJ1-5; D unresolved. CDR1 and CDR2 (germline): MDHEN, SYDVKM. The V gene lost 5 bases and the J gene lost 9 bases, with 14 bases spanning the gap. CDR3 length: 13 residues. The chain's CDR3 is CASSVTGRRPQHF. For the CDR3, the DNA is TGTGCCAGCAGTGTCACGGGGAGGAGGCCCCAGCATTTT.

This chain uses TRBV28 with TRBJ2-7; tentative D call: TRBD1 (6 bases). Germline V gives CDR1 MDHEN, CDR2 SYDVKM. CDR3 length: 15 amino acids. The germline V and J ends were trimmed by 4 bases and 4 bases, with 17 bases remaining between them. The CDR3 reads CASSSLQGQRYEQYF. The CDR3 nucleotides are TGTGCCAGCAGTTCGTTACAAGGACAGAGGTACGAGCAGTACTTC. The full variable domain, rest sourced from reference TRBV28 and TRBJ2-7, is DVKVTQSSRYLVKRTGEKVFLECVQDMDHENMFWYRQDPGLGLRLIYFSYDVKMKEKGDIPEGYSVSREKKERFSLILESASTNQTSMYLCASSSLQGQRYEQYFGPGTRLTVT.

In its sample, this clone was seen a few times. This rearrangement joins TRBV27 to TRBJ1-2; D is ambiguous. The CDR3 is 13 residues long. Germline values: CDR1 MNHEY, CDR2 SMNVEV (reference sequence). V lost 5 bases to trimming and J lost 7 bases, with 14 bases between them. As DNA, the CDR3 is TGTGCCAGCAGTCCCCTCGACAAAGGTGGCTACACCTTC. Translating it yields CASSPLDKGGYTF.

The J gene is TRBJ2-5, the V gene TRBV7-6; weak D call: TRBD1 (6 bases). Trimming shortened V by 4 bases and J by 0 bases, and 15 bases separated the two germline ends. The CDR3 extends over 16 amino acids. CDR1 and CDR2 from the germline V gene are SGHVS and FNYEAQ. The CDR3 reads CASSSGQSLYQETQYF. The CDR3 nucleotides read TGTGCCAGCAGCTCTGGACAGAGCCTATACCAAGAGACCCAGTACTTC.

CDR3 bases: TGTGCCAGCAGTTTAAATATCAAGGGGCGAGACAATCAGCCCCAGCATTTT. Its translation: CASSLNIKGRDNQPQHF. The V call is TRBV27, the J call TRBJ1-5; a possible D gene is TRBD1 (5 bases). CDR1 is MNHEY and CDR2 is SMNVEV in the germline V gene (reference sequence). V lost 2 bases and J 3 bases, leaving 17 bases between the germline ends. The CDR3 totals 17 residues.

This chain links TRBV6-1 with TRBJ2-5, with 9 positions matching TRBD1. From germline, CDR1 is MNHNS and CDR2 SASEGT. J lost 5 bases, V lost 4 bases, and 8 bases had no gene match. This CDR3 spans 15 amino acids. The CDR3 DNA is TGTGCCAGCAGTGTAACAGGGGGCTTGAGTGAGACCCAGTACTTC. Encoded protein: CASSVTGGLSETQYF.

V usage is TRBV19 and J usage is TRBJ1-5; possibly TRBD1 for D (6 bases). Per the germline V gene, CDR1 is LNHDA and CDR2 is SQIVND (reference sequence). The CDR3 has 15 residues. V was clipped by 5 bases and J by 2 bases, with 13 bases between them. Here the CDR3 DNA reads TGTGCCAGTAGTGACACAGGGAAAGGCAATCAGCCCCAGCATTTT. As protein: CASSDTGKGNQPQHF.

J is TRBJ1-5 and V is TRBV5-6; unclear D gene. Trimming left V 4 bases short and J 9 bases short, with 14 bases between. Germline V CDR1 and CDR2: SGHDT, YYEEEE. The CDR3 covers 13 residues. The CDR3 nucleotides are TGTGCCAGCAGCGCGGTGCTTGGAGGGCCCCAGCATTTT. Amino acid sequence: CASSAVLGGPQHF.

This clone was counted a few times. This sequence joins TRBV6-6 and TRBJ1-1, with TRBD1 matching 7 bases. Trimming at V came to 5 bases and at J to 4 bases, leaving 4 bases not matched to a gene. The CDR3 totals 13 residues. Germline V gene lookup returns CDR1 MNHNY and CDR2 SVGAGI (reference sequence). The CDR3 DNA follows: TGTGCCAGCAGTGCCACAGGGGCCACTGAAGCTTTCTTT. Its translation: CASSATGATEAFF.

V gene TRBV15 combines with J gene TRBJ2-7, with D perhaps TRBD2 (6 bases). V was trimmed by 5 bases and J by 1 base, leaving 18 bases between them. Germline CDR1 is LNHNV and CDR2 is YYDKDF (reference sequence). The CDR3 runs to 16 residues. CDR3 DNA: TGTGCCACCAGCCCGGGGCCCCGGGGGTATTCCTACGAGCAGTACTTC. This translates into CATSPGPRGYSYEQYF. Full variable domain (remainder filled in from reference TRBV15 and TRBJ2-7): DAMVIQNPRYQVTQFGKPVTLSCSQTLNHNVMYWYQQKSSQAPKLLFHYYDKDFNNEADTPDNFQSRRPNTSFCFLDIRSPGLGDTAMYLCATSPGPRGYSYEQYFGPGTRLTVT.

A few counts support this clone. CDR3 in amino acids: CASSLRTGGKGNTEAFF. The CDR3 DNA sequence: TGTGCCAGCAGCTTAAGGACAGGGGGCAAGGGGAACACTGAAGCTTTCTTT. The genes are TRBV5-7 and TRBJ1-1; 11 nucleotides agree with TRBD1. TRBV5-7 is recorded as an ORF, its role being uncertain. This CDR3 is built from 17 residues. The J segment lost 1 base and the V segment lost 2 bases, leaving 7 bases of the junction unmatched.

This clone was detected only a few times. V gene TRBV11-1 combines with J gene TRBJ1-1; D is possibly TRBD1 (6 bases). CDR3 length equals 13 residues. CDR1 SGHAT and CDR2 FQDESV come from the germline V gene (reference sequence). Trimming removed 3 bases at V and 7 bases at J, with 12 bases between. CDR3: CASSLGGGFEAFF. CDR3 in DNA: TGTGCCAGCAGCTTGGGAGGGGGGTTTGAAGCTTTCTTT. Complete variable domain (other parts from reference TRBV11-1 and TRBJ1-1): EAEVAQSPRYKITEKSQAVAFWCDPISGHATLYWYRQILGQGPELLVQFQDESVVDDSQLPKDRFSAERLKGVDSTLKIQPAELGDSAMYLCASSLGGGFEAFFGQGTRLTVV.

The rearrangement uses TRBV20-1 and TRBJ2-5; 7 positions match TRBD1. The CDR3 length is 11 residues. Trimming cost V 7 bases and J 4 bases; bases outside gene matches: 3. CDR1 and CDR2 (germline): DFQATT, SNEGSKA (reference sequence). CDR3 protein: CSEGALETQYF. CDR3 DNA: TGCAGTGAGGGGGCTTTAGAGACCCAGTACTTC.

This rearrangement joins TRBV5-1 to TRBJ2-1; a weak D match, TRBD2 (6 bases). Germline lookup yields CDR1 SGHRS and CDR2 YFSETQ. Trimming shortened V by 1 base and J by 2 bases, and 10 bases separated the two germline ends. There are 15 residues in the CDR3. The CDR3 loop reads CASSLPGLTYNEQFF. CDR3 in DNA: TGCGCCAGCAGCTTGCCGGGACTGACCTACAATGAGCAGTTCTTC.

The chain links TRBV6-1 to TRBJ1-4; D not certain. The ends were cut back, 7 bases at V and 0 bases at J, with 3 bases in the middle. Germline CDR1 MNHNS, CDR2 SASEGT. The CDR3 runs to 12 residues. This chain's CDR3 is CASTATNEKLFF. As DNA, the CDR3 is TGTGCCAGCACGGCAACTAATGAAAAACTGTTTTTT.

In this sample, this clone turned up a few times. The genes are TRBV28 and TRBJ1-2, with 7 bases fitting TRBD1. CDR3 size: 14 residues. Trimming at V came to 3 bases and at J to 7 bases, leaving 8 bases not matched to a gene. The germline V gene has CDR1 MDHEN and CDR2 SYDVKM. The CDR3 is CASSFSGQRGGYTF. CDR3 nucleotides: TGTGCCAGCAGTTTCTCGGGACAGAGGGGTGGCTACACCTTC.

The J gene is TRBJ2-7, the V gene TRBV25-1, with 7 positions matching TRBD1. CDR3 length equals 14 residues. Germline trimming cut 2 bases from V and 4 bases from J; bases unmatched to any gene: 5. CDR1 MGHDK and CDR2 SYGVNS come from the germline V gene. The CDR3 loop reads CASSEEQGIYEQYF. As DNA, the CDR3 is TGTGCCAGCAGTGAAGAACAGGGGATTTACGAGCAGTACTTC.

The gene calls are TRBV11-2 and TRBJ2-5; no definite D call. The length of the CDR3 is 14 residues. V lost 2 bases and J lost 2, with 9 bases in between. CDR1 and CDR2 from the germline V gene are SGHAT and FQNNGV. For the CDR3, the DNA is TGTGCCAGCAGCTTAAGCTCAAAGCAAGAGACCCAGTACTTC. This translates into CASSLSSKQETQYF.

This chain joins TRBV28 and TRBJ2-1, with 12 bases identical to TRBD2. CDR3 length: 17 amino acids. Trimming removed 4 bases from V and 5 bases from J; junction bases left unmatched: 9. Germline lookup yields CDR1 MDHEN and CDR2 SYDVKM. In DNA form, the CDR3 reads TGTGCCAGCAGTTCCCAGGGACTAGCGGGTAGGAACAATGAGCAGTTCTTC. Residues: CASSSQGLAGRNNEQFF.

The rearrangement joins TRBV9 to TRBJ2-7, with 7 nucleotides matching TRBD2. Germline V gene lookup returns CDR1 SGDLS and CDR2 YYNGEE. This CDR3 is 15 amino acids long. The V gene end was trimmed by 0 bases and the J gene end by 4 bases; junction bases not matched to a gene: 7. The CDR3 DNA reads as TGTGCCAGCAGCGTAGCGGCGGGAGAATGGTACGAGCAGTACTTC. Translating gives CASSVAAGEWYEQYF.